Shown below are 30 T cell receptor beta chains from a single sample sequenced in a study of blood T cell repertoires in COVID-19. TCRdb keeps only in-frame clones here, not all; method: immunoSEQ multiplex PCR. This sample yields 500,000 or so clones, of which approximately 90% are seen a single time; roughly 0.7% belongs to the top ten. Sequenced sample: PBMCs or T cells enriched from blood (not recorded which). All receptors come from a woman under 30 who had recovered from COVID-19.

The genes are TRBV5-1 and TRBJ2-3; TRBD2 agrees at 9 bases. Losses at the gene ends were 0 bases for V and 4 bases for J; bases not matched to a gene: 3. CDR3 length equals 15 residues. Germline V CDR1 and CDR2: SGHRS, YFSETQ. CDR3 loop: CASSLAASGADTQYF. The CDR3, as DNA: TGCGCCAGCAGCTTGGCAGCTAGCGGGGCAGATACGCAGTATTTT. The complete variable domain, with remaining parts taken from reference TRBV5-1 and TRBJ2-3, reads KAGVTQTPRYLIKTRGQQVTLSCSPISGHRSVSWYQQTPGQGLQFLFEYFSETQRNKGNFPGRFSGRQFSNSRSEMNVSTLELGDSALYLCASSLAASGADTQYFGPGTRLTVL.

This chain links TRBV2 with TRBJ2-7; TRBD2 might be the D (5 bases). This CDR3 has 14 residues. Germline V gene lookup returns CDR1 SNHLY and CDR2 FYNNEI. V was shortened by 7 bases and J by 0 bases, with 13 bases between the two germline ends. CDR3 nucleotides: TGTGCCAGCAACGAGCGGCCCAGCTCCTACGAGCAGTACTTC. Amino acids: CASNERPSSYEQYF. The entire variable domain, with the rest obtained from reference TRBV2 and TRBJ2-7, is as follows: EPEVTQTPSHQVTQMGQEVILRCVPISNHLYFYWYRQILGQKVEFLVSFYNNEISEKSEIFDDQFSVERPDGSNFTLKIRSTKLEDSAMYFCASNERPSSYEQYFGPGTRLTVT.

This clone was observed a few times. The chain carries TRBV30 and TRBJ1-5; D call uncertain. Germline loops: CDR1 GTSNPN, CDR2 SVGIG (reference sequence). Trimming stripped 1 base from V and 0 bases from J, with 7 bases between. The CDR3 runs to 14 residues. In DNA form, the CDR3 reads TGTGCCTGGAGTGACAGTTATAGCAATCAGCCCCAGCATTTT. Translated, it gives CAWSDSYSNQPQHF.

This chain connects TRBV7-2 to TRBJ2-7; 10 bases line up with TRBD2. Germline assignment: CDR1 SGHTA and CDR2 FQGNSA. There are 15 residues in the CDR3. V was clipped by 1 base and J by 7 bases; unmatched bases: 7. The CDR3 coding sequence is TGTGCCAGCAGCTTAGAGGTCAGCGGGGGGGGAGAGCAGTACTTC. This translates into CASSLEVSGGGEQYF.

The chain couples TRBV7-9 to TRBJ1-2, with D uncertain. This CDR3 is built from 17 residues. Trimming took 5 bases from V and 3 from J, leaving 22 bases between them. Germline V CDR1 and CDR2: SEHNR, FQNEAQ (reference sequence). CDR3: CASSRPANLNKDYGYTF. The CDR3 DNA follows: TGTGCCAGCAGCCGTCCAGCGAACCTAAATAAGGACTATGGCTACACCTTC.

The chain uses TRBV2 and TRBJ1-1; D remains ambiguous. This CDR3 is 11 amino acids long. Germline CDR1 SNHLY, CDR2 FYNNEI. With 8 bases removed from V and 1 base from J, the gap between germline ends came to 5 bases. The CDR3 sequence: CASLANTEAFF. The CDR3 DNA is TGTGCCAGCCTGGCGAACACTGAAGCTTTCTTT.

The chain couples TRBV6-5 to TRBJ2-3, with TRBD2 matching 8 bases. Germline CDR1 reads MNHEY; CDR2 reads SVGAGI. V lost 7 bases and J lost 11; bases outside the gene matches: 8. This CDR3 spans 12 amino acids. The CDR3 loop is CASIRPGGVQYF. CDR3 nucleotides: TGTGCCAGCATCCGGCCGGGGGGGGTGCAGTATTTT.

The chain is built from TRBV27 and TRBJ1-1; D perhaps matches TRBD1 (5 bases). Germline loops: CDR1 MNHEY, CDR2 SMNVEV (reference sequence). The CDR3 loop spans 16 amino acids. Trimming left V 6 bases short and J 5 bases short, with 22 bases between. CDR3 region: CASSLPPGGKLTEAFF. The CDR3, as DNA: TGTGCCAGCAGCCTTCCCCCCGGGGGGAAGTTGACTGAAGCTTTCTTT.

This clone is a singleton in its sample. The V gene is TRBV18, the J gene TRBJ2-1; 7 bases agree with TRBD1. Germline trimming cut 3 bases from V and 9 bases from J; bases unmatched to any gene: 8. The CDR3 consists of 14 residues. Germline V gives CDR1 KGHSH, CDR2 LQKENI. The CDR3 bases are TGTGCCAGCTCACCCACGTTCAGGGACAGTGAGCAGTTCTTC. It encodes CASSPTFRDSEQFF.

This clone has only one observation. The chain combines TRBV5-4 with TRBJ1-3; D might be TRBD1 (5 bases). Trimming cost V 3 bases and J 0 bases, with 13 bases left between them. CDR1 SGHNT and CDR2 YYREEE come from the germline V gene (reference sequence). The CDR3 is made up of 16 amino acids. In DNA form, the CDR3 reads TGTGCCAGCAGCTGGTCAGGGCTATCCTCTGGAAACACCATATATTTT. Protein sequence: CASSWSGLSSGNTIYF. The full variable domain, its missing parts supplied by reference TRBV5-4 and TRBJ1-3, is ETGVTQSPTHLIKTRGQQVTLRCSSQSGHNTVSWYQQALGQGPQFIFQYYREEENGRGNFPPRFSGLQFPNYSSELNVNALELDDSALYLCASSWSGLSSGNTIYFGEGSWLTVV.

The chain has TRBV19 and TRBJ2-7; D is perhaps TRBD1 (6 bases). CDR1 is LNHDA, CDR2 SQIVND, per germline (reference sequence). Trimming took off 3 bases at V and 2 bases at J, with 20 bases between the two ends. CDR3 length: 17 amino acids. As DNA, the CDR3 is TGTGCCAGTAGTATGAGGGTCGGGGACACACCAGCCTACGAGCAGTACTTC. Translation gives CASSMRVGDTPAYEQYF.

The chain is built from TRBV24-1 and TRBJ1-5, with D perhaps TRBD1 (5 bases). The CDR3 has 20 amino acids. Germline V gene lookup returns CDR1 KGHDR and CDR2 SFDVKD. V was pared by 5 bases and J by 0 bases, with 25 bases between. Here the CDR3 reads CATSGGRVRIQTYSNQPQHF. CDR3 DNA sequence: TGTGCCACCAGTGGGGGCAGGGTTCGGATCCAGACTTATAGCAATCAGCCCCAGCATTTT.

CDR3 protein: CASSLKGQGAVSQPQHF. The CDR3 region has the DNA TGTGCCAGCAGCTTAAAAGGTCAGGGGGCTGTGAGTCAGCCCCAGCATTTT. The chain combines TRBV7-2 with TRBJ1-5; TRBD1 agrees at 8 bases. Trimming cost V 2 bases and J 6 bases; bases outside gene matches: 12. Germline CDR1 and CDR2: SGHTA and FQGNSA. CDR3 length: 17 amino acids.

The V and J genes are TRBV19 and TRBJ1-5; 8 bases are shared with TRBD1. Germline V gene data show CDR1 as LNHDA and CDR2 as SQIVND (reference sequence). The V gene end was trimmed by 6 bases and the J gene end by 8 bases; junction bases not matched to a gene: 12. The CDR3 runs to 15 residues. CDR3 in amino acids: CASRLDRVLDEPQHF. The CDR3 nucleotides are TGTGCCAGTAGGCTGGACAGGGTTCTTGACGAGCCCCAGCATTTT.

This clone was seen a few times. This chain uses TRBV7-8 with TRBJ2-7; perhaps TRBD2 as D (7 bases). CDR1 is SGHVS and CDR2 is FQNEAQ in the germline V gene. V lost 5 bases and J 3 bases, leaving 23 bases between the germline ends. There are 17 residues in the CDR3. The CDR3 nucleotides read TGTGCCAGCAGCCCGAGGGGGGGCGATTTCCTTGACTACGAGCAGTACTTC. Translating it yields CASSPRGGDFLDYEQYF.

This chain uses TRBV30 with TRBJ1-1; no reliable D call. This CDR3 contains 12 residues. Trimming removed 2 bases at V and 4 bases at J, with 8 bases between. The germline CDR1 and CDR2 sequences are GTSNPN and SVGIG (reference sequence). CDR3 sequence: CAWSRGVTEAFF. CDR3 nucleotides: TGTGCCTGGAGTCGGGGTGTCACTGAAGCTTTCTTT.

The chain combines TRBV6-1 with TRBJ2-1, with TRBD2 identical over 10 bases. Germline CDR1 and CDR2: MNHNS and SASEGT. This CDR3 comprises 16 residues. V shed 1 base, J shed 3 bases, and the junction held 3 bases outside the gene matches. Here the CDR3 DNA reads TGTGCCAGCAGTGAAGAATTAGCGGGGGGCTACAATGAGCAGTTCTTC. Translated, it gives CASSEELAGGYNEQFF.

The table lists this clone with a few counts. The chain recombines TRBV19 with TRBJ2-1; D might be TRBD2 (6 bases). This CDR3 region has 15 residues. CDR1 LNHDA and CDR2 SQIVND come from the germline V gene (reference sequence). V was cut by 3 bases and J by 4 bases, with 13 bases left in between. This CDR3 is CASSIDGSHYNEQFF. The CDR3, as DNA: TGTGCCAGTAGTATTGACGGGAGTCATTACAATGAGCAGTTCTTC.

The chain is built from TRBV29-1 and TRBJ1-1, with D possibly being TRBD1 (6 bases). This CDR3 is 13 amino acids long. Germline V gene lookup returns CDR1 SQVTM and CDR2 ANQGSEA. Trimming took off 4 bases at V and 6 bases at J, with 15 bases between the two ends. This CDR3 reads CSVAGGLVPEAFF. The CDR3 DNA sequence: TGCAGCGTTGCGGGGGGCTTAGTCCCTGAAGCTTTCTTT.

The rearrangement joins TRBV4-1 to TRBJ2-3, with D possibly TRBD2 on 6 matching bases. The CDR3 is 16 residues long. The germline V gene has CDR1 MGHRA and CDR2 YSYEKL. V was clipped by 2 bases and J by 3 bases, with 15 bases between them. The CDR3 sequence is CASSQTTSPPTDTQYF. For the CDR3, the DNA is TGCGCCAGCAGCCAAACTACTAGCCCGCCGACAGATACGCAGTATTTT.

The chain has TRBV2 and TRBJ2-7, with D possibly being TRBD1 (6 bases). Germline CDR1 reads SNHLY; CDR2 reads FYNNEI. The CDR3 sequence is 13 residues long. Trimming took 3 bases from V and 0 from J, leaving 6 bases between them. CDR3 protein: CASSDRGSYEQYF. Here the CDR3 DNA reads TGTGCCAGCAGTGACAGGGGCTCCTACGAGCAGTACTTC. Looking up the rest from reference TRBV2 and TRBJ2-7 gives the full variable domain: EPEVTQTPSHQVTQMGQEVILRCVPISNHLYFYWYRQILGQKVEFLVSFYNNEISEKSEIFDDQFSVERPDGSNFTLKIRSTKLEDSAMYFCASSDRGSYEQYFGPGTRLTVT.

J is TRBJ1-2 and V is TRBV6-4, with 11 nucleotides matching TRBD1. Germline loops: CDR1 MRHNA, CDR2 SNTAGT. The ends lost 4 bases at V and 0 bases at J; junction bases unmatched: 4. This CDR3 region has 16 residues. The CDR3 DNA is TGTGCCAGCAGTGGAGGGACAGGGGGGCCTAACTATGGCTACACCTTC. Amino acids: CASSGGTGGPNYGYTF.

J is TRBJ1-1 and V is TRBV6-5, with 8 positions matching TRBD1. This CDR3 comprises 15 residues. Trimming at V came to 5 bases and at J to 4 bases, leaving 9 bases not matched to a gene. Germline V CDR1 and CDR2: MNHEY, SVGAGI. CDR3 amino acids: CASSPGNDRGTEAFF. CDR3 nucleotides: TGTGCCAGCAGTCCTGGAAATGACAGGGGCACTGAAGCTTTCTTT.

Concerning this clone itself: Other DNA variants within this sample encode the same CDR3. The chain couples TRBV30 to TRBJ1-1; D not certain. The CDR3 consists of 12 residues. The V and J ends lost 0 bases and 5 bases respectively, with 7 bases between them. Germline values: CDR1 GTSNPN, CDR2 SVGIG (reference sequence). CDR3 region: CAWSVRGTEAFF. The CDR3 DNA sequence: TGTGCCTGGAGTGTACGAGGGACTGAAGCTTTCTTT.

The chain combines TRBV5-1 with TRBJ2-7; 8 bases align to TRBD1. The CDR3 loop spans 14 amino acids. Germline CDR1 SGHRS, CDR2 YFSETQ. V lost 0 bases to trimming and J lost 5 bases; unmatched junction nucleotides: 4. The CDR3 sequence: CASSLEQGVNEQYF. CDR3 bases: TGCGCCAGCAGCTTGGAACAGGGGGTCAACGAGCAGTACTTC.

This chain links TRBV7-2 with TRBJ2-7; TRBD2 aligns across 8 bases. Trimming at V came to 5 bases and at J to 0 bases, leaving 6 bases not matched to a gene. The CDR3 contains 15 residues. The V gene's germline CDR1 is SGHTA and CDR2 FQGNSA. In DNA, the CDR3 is TGTGCCAGCAGCGCCACTAGCGGTAGCTCCTACGAGCAGTACTTC. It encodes CASSATSGSSYEQYF.

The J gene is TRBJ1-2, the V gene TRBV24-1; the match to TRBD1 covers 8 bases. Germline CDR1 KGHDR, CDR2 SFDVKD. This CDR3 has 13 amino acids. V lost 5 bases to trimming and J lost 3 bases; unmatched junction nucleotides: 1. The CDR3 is CATSAGGDYGYTF. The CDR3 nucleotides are TGTGCCACCAGTGCAGGGGGCGACTATGGCTACACCTTC.

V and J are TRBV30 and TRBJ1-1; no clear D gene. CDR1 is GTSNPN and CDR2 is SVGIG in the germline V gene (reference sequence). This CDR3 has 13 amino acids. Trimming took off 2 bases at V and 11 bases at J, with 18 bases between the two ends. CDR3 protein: CAWSPLLGSDAFF. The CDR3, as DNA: TGTGCCTGGAGTCCACTTCTGGGGAGTGACGCTTTCTTT.

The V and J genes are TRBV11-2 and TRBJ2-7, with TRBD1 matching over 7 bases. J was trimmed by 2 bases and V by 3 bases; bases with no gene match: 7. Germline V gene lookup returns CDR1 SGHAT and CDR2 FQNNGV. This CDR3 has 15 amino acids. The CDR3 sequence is CASSFGSGGAYEQYF. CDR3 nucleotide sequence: TGTGCCAGCAGCTTCGGTTCAGGGGGAGCCTACGAGCAGTACTTC.

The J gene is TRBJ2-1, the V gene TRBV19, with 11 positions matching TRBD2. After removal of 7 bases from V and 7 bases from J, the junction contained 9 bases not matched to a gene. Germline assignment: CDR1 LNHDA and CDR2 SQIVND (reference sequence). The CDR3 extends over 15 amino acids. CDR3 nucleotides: TGTGCCAGTACCCAACTAGCGGGGGTAGTTAATGAGCAGTTCTTC. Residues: CASTQLAGVVNEQFF.